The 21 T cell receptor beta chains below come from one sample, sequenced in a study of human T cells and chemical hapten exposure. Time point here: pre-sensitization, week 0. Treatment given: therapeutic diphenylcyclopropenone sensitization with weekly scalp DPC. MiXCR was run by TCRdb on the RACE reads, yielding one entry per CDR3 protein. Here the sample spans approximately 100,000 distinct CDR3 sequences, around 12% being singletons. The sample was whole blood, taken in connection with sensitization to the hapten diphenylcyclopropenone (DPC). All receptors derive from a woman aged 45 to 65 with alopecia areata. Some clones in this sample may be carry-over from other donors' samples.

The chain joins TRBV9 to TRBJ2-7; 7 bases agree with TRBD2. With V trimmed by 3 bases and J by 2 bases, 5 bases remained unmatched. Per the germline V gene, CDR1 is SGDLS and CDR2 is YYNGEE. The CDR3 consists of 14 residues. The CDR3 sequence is CASSASGVPYEQYF. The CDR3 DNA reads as TGTGCCAGCAGCGCAAGCGGGGTACCCTACGAGCAGTACTTC.

The CDR3 loop reads CASSLEAGAYTEAFF. CDR3 coding DNA: TGTGCCAGCAGCTTAGAGGCCGGGGCTTACACTGAAGCTTTCTTT. This chain connects TRBV11-2 to TRBJ1-1; a weak D match, TRBD1 (5 bases). CDR1 and CDR2 from the germline V gene are SGHAT and FQNNGV. With 0 bases removed from V and 3 bases from J, the gap between germline ends came to 11 bases. The CDR3 length is 15 residues.

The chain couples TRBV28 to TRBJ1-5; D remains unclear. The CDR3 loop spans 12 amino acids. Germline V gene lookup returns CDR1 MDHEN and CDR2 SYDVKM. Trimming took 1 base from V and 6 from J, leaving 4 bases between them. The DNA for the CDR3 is TGTGCCAGCAGTTTATTGAGTCAGCCCCAGCATTTT. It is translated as CASSLLSQPQHF.

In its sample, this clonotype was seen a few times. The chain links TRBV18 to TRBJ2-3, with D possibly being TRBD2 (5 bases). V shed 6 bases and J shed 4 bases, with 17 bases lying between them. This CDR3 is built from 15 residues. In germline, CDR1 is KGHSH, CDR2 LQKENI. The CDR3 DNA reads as TGTGCCAGCTCCCCGTACCTTAGGGAGTCAGATACGCAGTATTTT. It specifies CASSPYLRESDTQYF.

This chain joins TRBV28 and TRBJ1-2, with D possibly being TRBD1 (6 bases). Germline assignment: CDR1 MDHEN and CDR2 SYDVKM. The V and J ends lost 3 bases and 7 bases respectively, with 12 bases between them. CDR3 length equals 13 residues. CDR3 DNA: TGTGCCAGCAGTTTCGGACAGAGATTTGGCTACACCTTC. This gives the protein CASSFGQRFGYTF.

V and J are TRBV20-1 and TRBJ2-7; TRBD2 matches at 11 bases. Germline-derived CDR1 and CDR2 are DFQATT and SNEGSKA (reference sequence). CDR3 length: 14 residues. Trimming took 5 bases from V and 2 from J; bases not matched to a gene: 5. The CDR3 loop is CSAGGLAETYEQYF. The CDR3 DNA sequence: TGCAGTGCTGGGGGACTAGCGGAAACCTACGAGCAGTACTTC.

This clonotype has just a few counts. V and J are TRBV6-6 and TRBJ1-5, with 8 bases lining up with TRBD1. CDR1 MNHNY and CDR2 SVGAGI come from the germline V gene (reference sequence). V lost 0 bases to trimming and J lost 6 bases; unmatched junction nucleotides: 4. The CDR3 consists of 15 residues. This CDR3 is CASSYSNRGSQPQHF. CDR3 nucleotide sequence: TGTGCCAGCAGTTACTCAAACAGGGGGAGTCAGCCCCAGCATTTT.

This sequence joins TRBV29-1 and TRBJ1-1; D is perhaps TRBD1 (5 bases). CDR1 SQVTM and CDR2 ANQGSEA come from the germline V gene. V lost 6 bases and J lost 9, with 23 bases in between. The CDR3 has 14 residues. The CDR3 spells CSVVSGAPGLQAFF. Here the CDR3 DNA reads TGCAGCGTCGTAAGTGGGGCTCCGGGATTACAAGCTTTCTTT.

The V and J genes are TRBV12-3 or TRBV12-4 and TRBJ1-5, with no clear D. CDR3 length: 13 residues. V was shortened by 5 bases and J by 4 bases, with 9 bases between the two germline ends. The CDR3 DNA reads TGTGCCAGCAGTCGAGGGCCGAATCAGCCCCAGCATTTT. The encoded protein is CASSRGPNQPQHF.

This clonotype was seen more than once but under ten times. The chain's CDR3 is CASIRPAKLYNEQFF. As DNA, the CDR3 is TGTGCCAGCATACGTCCAGCTAAACTTTACAATGAGCAGTTCTTC. The gene calls are TRBV6-5 and TRBJ2-1, with D unclear. The CDR3 sequence is 15 residues long. Germline-derived CDR1 and CDR2 are MNHEY and SVGAGI. V was trimmed by 7 bases and J by 4 bases, leaving 17 bases between them.

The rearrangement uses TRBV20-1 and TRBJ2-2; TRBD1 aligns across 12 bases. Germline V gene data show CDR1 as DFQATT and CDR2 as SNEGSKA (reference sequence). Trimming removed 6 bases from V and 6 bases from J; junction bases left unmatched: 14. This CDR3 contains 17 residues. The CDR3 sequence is CSAAPTRGQGASGELFF. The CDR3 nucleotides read TGCAGTGCGGCCCCTACTCGGGGACAGGGGGCCTCCGGGGAGCTGTTTTTT.

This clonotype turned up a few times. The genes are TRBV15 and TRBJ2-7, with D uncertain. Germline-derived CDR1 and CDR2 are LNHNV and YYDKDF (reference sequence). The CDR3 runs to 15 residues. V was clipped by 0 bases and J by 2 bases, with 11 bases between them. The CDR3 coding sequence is TGTGCCACCAGCAGAGATCTGGGTTCTACCTACGAGCAGTACTTC. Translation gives CATSRDLGSTYEQYF.

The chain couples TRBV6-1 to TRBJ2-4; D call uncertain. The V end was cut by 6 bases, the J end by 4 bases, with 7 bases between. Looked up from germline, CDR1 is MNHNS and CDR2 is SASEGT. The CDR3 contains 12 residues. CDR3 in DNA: TGTGCCAGCAGGGATACTAAAAACATTCAGTACTTC. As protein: CASRDTKNIQYF.

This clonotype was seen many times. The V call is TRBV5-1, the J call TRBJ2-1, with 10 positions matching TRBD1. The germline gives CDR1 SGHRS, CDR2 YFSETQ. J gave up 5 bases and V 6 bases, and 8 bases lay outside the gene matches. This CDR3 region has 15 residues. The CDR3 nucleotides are TGCGCCAGCATAGCCGGGACAGGGGCCCACAATGAGCAGTTCTTC. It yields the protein CASIAGTGAHNEQFF.

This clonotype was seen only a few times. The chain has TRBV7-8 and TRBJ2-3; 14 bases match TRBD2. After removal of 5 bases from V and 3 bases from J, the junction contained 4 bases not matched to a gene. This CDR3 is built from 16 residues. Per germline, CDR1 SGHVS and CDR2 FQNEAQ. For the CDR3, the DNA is TGTGCCAGCAGCCTCCGGACTAGCGGGAGGACAGATACGCAGTATTTT. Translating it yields CASSLRTSGRTDTQYF.

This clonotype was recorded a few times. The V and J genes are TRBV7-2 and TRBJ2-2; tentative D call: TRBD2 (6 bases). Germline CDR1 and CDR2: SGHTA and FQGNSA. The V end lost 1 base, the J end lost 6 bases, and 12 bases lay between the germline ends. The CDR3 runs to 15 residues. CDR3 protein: CASSLGAPGAGELFF. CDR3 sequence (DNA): TGTGCCAGCAGCTTAGGGGCTCCGGGGGCCGGGGAGCTGTTTTTT.

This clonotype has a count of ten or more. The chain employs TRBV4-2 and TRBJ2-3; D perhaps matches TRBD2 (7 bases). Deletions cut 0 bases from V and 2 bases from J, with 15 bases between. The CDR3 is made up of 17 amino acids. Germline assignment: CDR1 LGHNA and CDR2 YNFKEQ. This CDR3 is CASSQDGAGASTDTQYF. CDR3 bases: TGTGCCAGCAGCCAAGATGGGGCGGGGGCCTCCACAGATACGCAGTATTTT.

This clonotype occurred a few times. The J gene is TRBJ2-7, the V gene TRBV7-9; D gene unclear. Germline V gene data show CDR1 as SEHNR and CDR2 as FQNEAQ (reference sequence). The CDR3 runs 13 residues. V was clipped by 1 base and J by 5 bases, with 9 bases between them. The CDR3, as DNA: TGTGCCAGCAGCTTAGTCGTGCCGAACGAGCAGTACTTC. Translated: CASSLVVPNEQYF.

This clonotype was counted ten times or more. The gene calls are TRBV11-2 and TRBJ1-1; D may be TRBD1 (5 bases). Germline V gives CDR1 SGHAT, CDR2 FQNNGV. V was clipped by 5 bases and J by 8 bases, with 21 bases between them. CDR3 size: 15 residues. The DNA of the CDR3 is TGTGCCAGCAGCAGTGACCGGGACCGCGCCGGCGAAGCTTTCTTT. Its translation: CASSSDRDRAGEAFF.

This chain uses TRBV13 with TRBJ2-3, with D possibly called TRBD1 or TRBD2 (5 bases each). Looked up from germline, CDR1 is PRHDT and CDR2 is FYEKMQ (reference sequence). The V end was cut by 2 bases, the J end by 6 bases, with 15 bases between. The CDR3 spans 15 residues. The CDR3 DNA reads TGTGCCAGCAGCTTAAAAGGGGCCGGCGGGGATACGCAGTATTTT. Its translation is CASSLKGAGGDTQYF.

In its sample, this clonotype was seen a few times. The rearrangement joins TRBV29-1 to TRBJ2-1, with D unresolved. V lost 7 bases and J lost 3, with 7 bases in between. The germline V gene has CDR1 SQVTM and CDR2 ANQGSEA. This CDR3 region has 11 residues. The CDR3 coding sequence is TGCAGCGCAGACGACTACAATGAGCAGTTCTTC. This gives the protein CSADDYNEQFF.